This T cell receptor (beta chain) came from a study of OX40 agonist ivuxolimab in advanced cancers. Study details: Every patient in dose escalation had hepatocellular carcinoma, melanoma, renal cell or head and neck cancer. A mean age of about 59 years, range 23 to 79, was recorded, and roughly 80% were male.

To note about this clone: Its antigen is not known.

Overall study results and limits: On average, a greater number of expanded clones characterised CD8+ T cells relative to CD4+.

This CDR3 is built from 14 residues. Trimming removed 3 bases from V and 2 bases from J, with 9 bases in between. Germline V gene lookup returns CDR1 SEHNR and CDR2 FQNEAQ (reference sequence). Sequencing was performed with immunoSEQ multiplex PCR; in TCRdb, only in-frame clones are kept and a portion is missing. The table has some 47,000 clones, over 80% seen once; the top ten hold approximately 6.8%. This specimen was CD4+ or CD8+ T cells sorted from blood, taken in a trial of the OX40 agonist ivuxolimab. This receptor was identified in an adult with an advanced solid tumor such as melanoma, head and neck, liver or kidney cancer. The chain couples TRBV7-9 to TRBJ2-3, with no clear D. CDR3 protein: CASSFSMDTDTQYF. In DNA form, the CDR3 reads TGTGCCAGCAGCTTTTCAATGGACACAGATACGCAGTATTTT. The entire variable domain, with the rest obtained from reference TRBV7-9 and TRBJ2-3, is as follows: DTGVSQNPRHKITKRGQNVTFRCDPISEHNRLYWYRQTLGQGPEFLTYFQNEAQLEKSRLLSDRFSAERPKGSFSTLEIQRTEQGDSAMYLCASSFSMDTDTQYFGPGTRLTVL.